These T cell receptor beta chains were read from a single sample in a study of identical twins. TCRdb itself ran the 5' RACE reads through MiXCR, one entry per CDR3 protein. The repertoire has approximately 94,000 distinct CDR3 sequences, 5.9% of them found once; the top ten carry approximately 12%. Sample: memory T cells sorted from blood. These receptor sequences come from a woman between 50 and 59 years old in good health. Both conserved end residues are part of each CDR3. D genes are given only for firm matches. Clone size appears in some rows only: once, few, many, or a class for an expanded clone.

j_call: TRBJ2-3
cdr3_length: 16
d_call: TRBD2
clone_size: many
v_call: TRBV9
cdr3_nt: TGTGCCAGCTCGCGGTCGGCGGGAGGGCTCCTCGATACGCAGTATTTT
cdr3_aa: CASSRSAGGLLDTQYF

j_call: TRBJ1-5
cdr3_length: 16
d_call: -
clone_size: many
v_call: TRBV5-5
cdr3_nt: TGTGCCAGCAGCTTGGCTGGCAGGGCGGGCAATCAGCCCCAGCATTTT
cdr3_aa: CASSLAGRAGNQPQHF

j_call: TRBJ1-1
cdr3_length: 13
d_call: -
clone_size: many
v_call: TRBV12-3/TRBV12-4
cdr3_nt: TGTGCCAGCAGCCCCCCAAAGAACACTGAAGCTTTCTTT
cdr3_aa: CASSPPKNTEAFF

j_call: TRBJ2-1
cdr3_length: 12
d_call: -
clone_size: -
v_call: TRBV15
cdr3_nt: TGTGCCACCAGCAGAGCGGGCGGCGAGCAGTTCTTC
cdr3_aa: CATSRAGGEQFF

j_call: TRBJ2-1
cdr3_length: 19
d_call: TRBD2
clone_size: many
v_call: TRBV6-1
cdr3_nt: TGTGCCGGCCAAATTCAGGGTGATCTAGCGGGAGGGCCTGGGGATGAGCAGTTCTTC
cdr3_aa: CAGQIQGDLAGGPGDEQFF

j_call: TRBJ1-2
cdr3_length: 14
d_call: -
clone_size: many
v_call: TRBV20-1
cdr3_nt: TGCAGTGCTAGAGTTTCCCTAAATGGCTATGGCTACACCTTC
cdr3_aa: CSARVSLNGYGYTF

j_call: TRBJ1-1
cdr3_length: 13
d_call: TRBD1
clone_size: many
v_call: TRBV19
cdr3_nt: TGTGCCAGTAGCCGGACAGGGTACACTGAAGCTTTCTTT
cdr3_aa: CASSRTGYTEAFF

j_call: TRBJ2-7
cdr3_length: 15
d_call: TRBD2
clone_size: -
v_call: TRBV3-1
cdr3_nt: TGTGCCAGCAGCCGTCAGTCAGGACTAGCGCTCGAGCAGTACTTC
cdr3_aa: CASSRQSGLALEQYF

j_call: TRBJ2-1
cdr3_length: 14
d_call: -
clone_size: many
v_call: TRBV6-1
cdr3_nt: TGTGCCAGCAGTGAAGGGCGGGATTACAATGAGCAGTTCTTC
cdr3_aa: CASSEGRDYNEQFF

j_call: TRBJ2-2
cdr3_length: 14
d_call: -
clone_size: -
v_call: TRBV5-4
cdr3_nt: TGTGCCAGCAGCTTTAGTCCGAACACCGGGGAGCTGTTTTTT
cdr3_aa: CASSFSPNTGELFF

j_call: TRBJ1-2
cdr3_length: 16
d_call: TRBD1
clone_size: -
v_call: TRBV5-1
cdr3_nt: TGCGCCAGCAGCGACGAGGGGACAGGGGCCGGCTATGGCTACACCTTC
cdr3_aa: CASSDEGTGAGYGYTF

j_call: TRBJ2-3
cdr3_length: 15
d_call: -
clone_size: many
v_call: TRBV3-1
cdr3_nt: TGTGCCAGCAGCTCTTCGGGAGTGGGCACAGATACGCAGTATTTT
cdr3_aa: CASSSSGVGTDTQYF

j_call: TRBJ2-3
cdr3_length: 14
d_call: -
clone_size: few
v_call: TRBV30
cdr3_nt: TGTGCCTGGAGGTACGGGAGTTTGACAGATACGCAGTATTTT
cdr3_aa: CAWRYGSLTDTQYF

j_call: TRBJ2-1
cdr3_length: 13
d_call: -
clone_size: many
v_call: TRBV5-1
cdr3_nt: TGCGCCACCACCGAGGGCCAGGGTCCCCACCTCGTCTTC
cdr3_aa: CATTEGQGPHLVF

j_call: TRBJ2-5
cdr3_length: 13
d_call: -
clone_size: -
v_call: TRBV7-2
cdr3_nt: TGTGCCAGCAGCCCGTTCATCCAAGAGACCCAGTACTTC
cdr3_aa: CASSPFIQETQYF

j_call: TRBJ2-1
cdr3_length: 12
d_call: TRBD2
clone_size: few
v_call: TRBV30
cdr3_nt: TGTGCCTGGGGGCTAGCGGGAGGCGAGCAGTTCTTC
cdr3_aa: CAWGLAGGEQFF

j_call: TRBJ1-2
cdr3_length: 18
d_call: TRBD1
clone_size: -
v_call: TRBV7-8
cdr3_nt: TGTGCCAGCAGCTTAGATCGATTTTTGGGACAGGCTAACTATGGCTACACCTTC
cdr3_aa: CASSLDRFLGQANYGYTF

j_call: TRBJ1-1
cdr3_length: 13
d_call: -
clone_size: many
v_call: TRBV11-3
cdr3_nt: TGTGCCAGCAGCTTGGCCTCCTCGATGGGAGCTTTCTTT
cdr3_aa: CASSLASSMGAFF

j_call: TRBJ2-1
cdr3_length: 17
d_call: -
clone_size: -
v_call: TRBV20-1
cdr3_nt: TGCAGTGCTAGGGATGGCGGGAGAAGGGGGGGCTCCAATGAGCAGTTCTTC
cdr3_aa: CSARDGGRRGGSNEQFF

j_call: TRBJ1-2
cdr3_length: 15
d_call: TRBD1
clone_size: many
v_call: TRBV15
cdr3_nt: TGTGCCACCAGCACTGGACAGGGGGTGCATAATGGCTACACCTTC
cdr3_aa: CATSTGQGVHNGYTF

j_call: TRBJ2-2
cdr3_length: 16
d_call: -
clone_size: many
v_call: TRBV28
cdr3_nt: TGTGCCAGCAGTTTAAGCCCAAGGCGGTTGAAGGGGGAGCTGTTTTTT
cdr3_aa: CASSLSPRRLKGELFF

j_call: TRBJ2-1
cdr3_length: 13
d_call: -
clone_size: -
v_call: TRBV18
cdr3_nt: TGTGCCAGCTCACGGGCAGGGAACAATGAGCAGTTCTTC
cdr3_aa: CASSRAGNNEQFF

j_call: TRBJ2-1
cdr3_length: 16
d_call: TRBD2
clone_size: many
v_call: TRBV24-1
cdr3_nt: TGTGCCACCAGTGATTTAACAGCGGGACCCTACAATGAGCAGTTCTTC
cdr3_aa: CATSDLTAGPYNEQFF

j_call: TRBJ1-6
cdr3_length: 13
d_call: -
clone_size: few
v_call: TRBV12-3/TRBV12-4
cdr3_nt: TGTGCCAGCAGTTTGAGTGTGGATTCACCCCTCCACTTT
cdr3_aa: CASSLSVDSPLHF

j_call: TRBJ2-3
cdr3_length: 16
d_call: TRBD2
clone_size: many
v_call: TRBV7-9
cdr3_nt: TGTGCCAGCAGCTTAAGGACTAGCGGATACACAGATACGCAGTATTTT
cdr3_aa: CASSLRTSGYTDTQYF

j_call: TRBJ1-1
cdr3_length: 13
d_call: -
clone_size: few
v_call: TRBV20-1
cdr3_nt: TGCAGTGCTAGTCGGCACCAGGGCACTGAAGCTTTCTTT
cdr3_aa: CSASRHQGTEAFF

j_call: TRBJ2-1
cdr3_length: 15
d_call: TRBD1
clone_size: many
v_call: TRBV5-1
cdr3_nt: TGCGCCAGCAGCTTGACAGGGGGGCAAGTGGATGAGCAGTTCTTC
cdr3_aa: CASSLTGGQVDEQFF

j_call: TRBJ2-5
cdr3_length: 16
d_call: -
clone_size: -
v_call: TRBV11-2
cdr3_nt: TGTGCCAGCAGCTCCGGGGGCAGGGTGTGGGAAGAGACCCAGTACTTC
cdr3_aa: CASSSGGRVWEETQYF

j_call: TRBJ1-2
cdr3_length: 13
d_call: -
clone_size: few
v_call: TRBV29-1
cdr3_nt: TGCAGCGCCGCCCCAACGGGGGAGGGTGGCTACACCTTC
cdr3_aa: CSAAPTGEGGYTF

j_call: TRBJ2-1
cdr3_length: 11
d_call: TRBD1
clone_size: many
v_call: TRBV3-1
cdr3_nt: TGTGCCAGCGTCCGCGGGACAGGGCAGTTCTTC
cdr3_aa: CASVRGTGQFF

j_call: TRBJ1-6
cdr3_length: 16
d_call: -
clone_size: many
v_call: TRBV15
cdr3_nt: TGTGCCACCAGCGCCGGCTTACAGGGTGACGGTTCACCCCTCCACTTT
cdr3_aa: CATSAGLQGDGSPLHF

j_call: TRBJ2-7
cdr3_length: 17
d_call: -
clone_size: -
v_call: TRBV5-6
cdr3_nt: TGTGCCAGCAGCCCCGGGGAGTTGCGGAGAAGCTCCTACGAGCAGTACTTC
cdr3_aa: CASSPGELRRSSYEQYF

j_call: TRBJ2-5
cdr3_length: 15
d_call: -
clone_size: many
v_call: TRBV11-3
cdr3_nt: TGTGCCAGCAGCTTAGTTTTTGGGTCGGTTGAGACCCAGTACTTC
cdr3_aa: CASSLVFGSVETQYF

j_call: TRBJ2-2
cdr3_length: 16
d_call: TRBD1
clone_size: many
v_call: TRBV7-6
cdr3_nt: TGTGCCAGCAGTTCCGGGACAGTCAGAGGAACCGGGGAGCTGTTTTTT
cdr3_aa: CASSSGTVRGTGELFF

j_call: TRBJ1-3
cdr3_length: 14
d_call: -
clone_size: many
v_call: TRBV12-3/TRBV12-4
cdr3_nt: TGTGCCAGCAGCCCTCCACTCTCTGGAAACACCATATATTTT
cdr3_aa: CASSPPLSGNTIYF

j_call: TRBJ2-5
cdr3_length: 17
d_call: TRBD2
clone_size: many
v_call: TRBV11-1
cdr3_nt: TGTGCCAGCAGCTTAGGAGGACTAGCGGGATCACAAGAGACCCAGTACTTC
cdr3_aa: CASSLGGLAGSQETQYF

j_call: TRBJ1-5
cdr3_length: 13
d_call: -
clone_size: many
v_call: TRBV6-1
cdr3_nt: TGTGCCAGCGATCTCAGGGTCCGGCAGCCCCAGCATTTT
cdr3_aa: CASDLRVRQPQHF

j_call: TRBJ2-1
cdr3_length: 15
d_call: -
clone_size: few
v_call: TRBV19
cdr3_nt: TGTGCCAGTAGTGCCCACAGGGACTTTAACAATGAGCAGTTCTTC
cdr3_aa: CASSAHRDFNNEQFF

j_call: TRBJ2-3
cdr3_length: 15
d_call: TRBD1
clone_size: many
v_call: TRBV6-1
cdr3_nt: TGTGCCAGCAGTGATGGGACAGGGGGAGGGATGGCGCAGTATTTT
cdr3_aa: CASSDGTGGGMAQYF

j_call: TRBJ1-1
cdr3_length: 17
d_call: -
clone_size: many
v_call: TRBV2
cdr3_nt: TGTGCCAGCAGTGAAGCGACTAGAACAGACTCGGGCACTGAAGCTTTCTTT
cdr3_aa: CASSEATRTDSGTEAFF

j_call: TRBJ2-5
cdr3_length: 14
d_call: -
clone_size: few
v_call: TRBV3-1
cdr3_nt: TGTGCCAGCAGCCAATGGGGGTCACGAGAGACCCAGTACTTC
cdr3_aa: CASSQWGSRETQYF

j_call: TRBJ1-5
cdr3_length: 15
d_call: -
clone_size: -
v_call: TRBV9
cdr3_nt: TGTGCCAGCAGCTCCCGCGTGGGAGGCGATCAGCCCCAGCATTTT
cdr3_aa: CASSSRVGGDQPQHF

j_call: TRBJ1-2
cdr3_length: 12
d_call: -
clone_size: -
v_call: TRBV6-1
cdr3_nt: TGTGCCAGCAGTGAACGCGGGTTCGGCTACACCTTC
cdr3_aa: CASSERGFGYTF

j_call: TRBJ1-6
cdr3_length: 14
d_call: -
clone_size: many
v_call: TRBV11-3
cdr3_nt: TGTGCCAGCGCAACAGGGCTAGGGGGTTCACCCCTCCACTTT
cdr3_aa: CASATGLGGSPLHF

j_call: TRBJ1-1
cdr3_length: 17
d_call: -
clone_size: many
v_call: TRBV7-9
cdr3_nt: TGTGCCAGCAGCCTACTAGGGAACTTCAAGTCGAACACTGAAGCTTTCTTT
cdr3_aa: CASSLLGNFKSNTEAFF

j_call: TRBJ1-3
cdr3_length: 15
d_call: -
clone_size: many
v_call: TRBV6-5
cdr3_nt: TGTGCCAGCACCGAAACCTTAGGGCTGGGAAACACCATATATTTT
cdr3_aa: CASTETLGLGNTIYF

j_call: TRBJ1-1
cdr3_length: 13
d_call: -
clone_size: many
v_call: TRBV29-1
cdr3_nt: TGCAGCGCCACAAGACTAGGGGGCACTGAAGCTTTCTTT
cdr3_aa: CSATRLGGTEAFF

j_call: TRBJ1-4
cdr3_length: 15
d_call: -
clone_size: many
v_call: TRBV9
cdr3_nt: TGTGCCAGCAGCGCGCAGGGGAAAGTTAATGAAAAACTGTTTTTT
cdr3_aa: CASSAQGKVNEKLFF